This T cell receptor beta chain was found in a study of blood T cells in healthy people across ages. Study-wide findings and caveats: While age rose, TCR beta diversity per million T cells dropped in a roughly linear way.

A sample-barcoded 5' primer and a J-beta primer mix were used in a second PCR of roughly 7 to 12 cycles. TCRdb re-analysed the 5' RACE reads in MiXCR, keeping a single row per CDR3 protein. This table holds fewer than 900,000 distinct CDR3 sequences, roughly 40% found once. Points on this clonotype: The antigen is not known.

Losses at the gene ends were 5 bases for V and 6 bases for J; bases not matched to a gene: 12. This CDR3 comprises 17 residues. Per germline, CDR1 SGHAT and CDR2 FQNNGV. This clonotype was sampled from a man aged 18-30 years in good health. Source material: blood. The V call is TRBV11-2, the J call TRBJ2-1; TRBD2 agrees at 11 bases. The CDR3 spells CASSLKPGLAETNEQFF. The CDR3 DNA is TGTGCCAGCAGCCTTAAACCGGGACTAGCGGAAACCAATGAGCAGTTCTTC.